This T cell receptor beta chain originates from a study of cytomegalovirus exposure and HLA in healthy donors. General study points: A later analysis showed that HLA-associated TCR beta chains had undergone more clonal expansion than equally common others. Most CMV-associated TCR beta chains appeared HLA-restricted in a later analysis.

Both 60 Vbeta primers and 13 Jbeta primers went into the PCR. Sequencing used immunoSEQ multiplex PCR; TCRdb keeps in-frame clones, though not all of them. The sample yields around 170,000 clones, over 70% seen once. On this clone itself: As yet, its antigen is unknown.

Trimming cost V 6 bases and J 2 bases; bases outside gene matches: 1. Looked up from germline, CDR1 is KGHSH and CDR2 is LQKENI. This CDR3 comprises 13 residues. The chain employs TRBV18 and TRBJ1-5; 7 bases are shared with TRBD1. This TCR was sampled from a man over 45 in good health and CMV-seropositive. Material: PBMCs. The CDR3 is CASSQGGNQPQHF. Written as DNA, the CDR3 is TGTGCCAGCTCCCAGGGGGGCAATCAGCCCCAGCATTTT.